These 25 T cell receptor beta chains share one sample of origin, sequenced in a study of chemoradiotherapy in HPV16-positive cancers (dated by TCRdb to 2022 to 2024). The library relied on the immunoSEQ multiplex PCR assay. TCRdb retrieved this table from immuneACCESS and kept in-frame rearrangements only. Not all clones are present; in checked studies, unresolved V genes account for under half, and no reason is known for the remainder. The table for this sample lists around 30,000 clones; roughly nine tenths of them were counted only once. The ten largest account for approximately 22% of the sample. The sample here was blood, taken from a patient who underwent chemoradiotherapy. The source of these receptors is a human donor with HPV-associated anogenital cancer.

The chain recombines TRBV7-9 with TRBJ2-1; D remains unclear. The CDR3 length is 11 residues. The V end was cut by 7 bases, the J end by 7 bases, with 8 bases between. Per germline, CDR1 SEHNR and CDR2 FQNEAQ (reference sequence). Here the CDR3 DNA reads TGTGCCAGCATCGAGAGGAATGAGCAGTTCTTC. Protein: CASIERNEQFF.

The chain has TRBV7-9 and TRBJ1-2; 9 positions match TRBD1. The CDR3 runs 15 residues. The V segment lost 5 bases and the J segment 3 bases; nucleotides outside the gene matches: 7. The germline V gene encodes CDR1 SEHNR and CDR2 FQNEAQ (reference sequence). CDR3 residues: CASSLYRGQDYGYTF. Here the CDR3 DNA reads TGTGCCAGCAGCCTTTACAGGGGGCAGGACTATGGCTACACCTTC. The full variable domain, its missing parts supplied by reference TRBV7-9 and TRBJ1-2, is DTGVSQNPRHKITKRGQNVTFRCDPISEHNRLYWYRQTLGQGPEFLTYFQNEAQLEKSRLLSDRFSAERPKGSFSTLEIQRTEQGDSAMYLCASSLYRGQDYGYTFGSGTRLTVV.

The J gene is TRBJ2-2, the V gene TRBV2; 10 nucleotides align to TRBD2. J was trimmed by 0 bases and V by 2 bases; bases with no gene match: 6. CDR1 SNHLY and CDR2 FYNNEI come from the germline V gene. The length of the CDR3 is 18 residues. Written as DNA, the CDR3 is TGTGCCAGCAGTGAATGGCTAGCGGGAGTCGCGAACACCGGGGAGCTGTTTTTT. It yields the protein CASSEWLAGVANTGELFF. The complete variable domain, with remaining parts taken from reference TRBV2 and TRBJ2-2, reads EPEVTQTPSHQVTQMGQEVILRCVPISNHLYFYWYRQILGQKVEFLVSFYNNEISEKSEIFDDQFSVERPDGSNFTLKIRSTKLEDSAMYFCASSEWLAGVANTGELFFGEGSRLTVL.

The J gene is TRBJ2-3, the V gene TRBV7-3; no clear D. V lost 2 bases and J 1 base, leaving 7 bases between the germline ends. There are 14 residues in the CDR3. The germline CDR1 and CDR2 sequences are SGHTA and FQGTGA. This chain's CDR3 is CASSLLVGTDTQYF. The CDR3 DNA sequence: TGTGCCAGCAGCTTACTAGTAGGCACAGATACGCAGTATTTT.

CDR3 DNA: TGTGCCAGCAGTTACGGGGGACCCTCCTACAATGAGCAGTTCTTC. Its translation: CASSYGGPSYNEQFF. The V gene is TRBV6-5, the J gene TRBJ2-1; the D call may be TRBD1 or TRBD2 (5 bases each). V shed 2 bases and J shed 0 bases, with 8 bases lying between them. This CDR3 is built from 15 residues. Germline V gene data show CDR1 as MNHEY and CDR2 as SVGAGI.

The chain uses TRBV6-6 and TRBJ2-3; TRBD2 matches at 10 bases. Unmatched junction bases numbered 11, after V lost 6 bases and J lost 8 bases. The CDR3 is made up of 15 amino acids. Germline V gene sequence: CDR1 MNHNY, CDR2 SVGAGI (reference sequence). The CDR3 DNA is TGTGCCAGCAGCCCAACTAGCGGGGTGGGGGGTACGCAGTATTTT. Amino acid sequence: CASSPTSGVGGTQYF.

This sequence joins TRBV10-3 and TRBJ1-2; possibly TRBD1 for D (6 bases). CDR1 is ENHRY and CDR2 is SYGVKD in the germline V gene. V lost 2 bases and J lost 4, with 11 bases in between. The CDR3 length is 14 residues. CDR3 residues: CAISEGGASYGYTF. Here the CDR3 DNA reads TGTGCCATCAGTGAGGGGGGGGCTAGCTATGGCTACACCTTC.

The chain joins TRBV7-9 to TRBJ2-1; a weak D match, TRBD1 (6 bases). Trimming took off 11 bases at V and 5 bases at J, with 16 bases between the two ends. The CDR3 totals 13 residues. From germline, CDR1 is SEHNR and CDR2 FQNEAQ (reference sequence). The CDR3 loop reads CAREEGDNNEQFF. For the CDR3, the DNA is TGTGCCCGCGAAGAGGGGGATAACAATGAGCAGTTCTTC.

V usage is TRBV29-1 and J usage is TRBJ1-1; the D gene is possibly TRBD1 (5 bases). The ends were cut back, 4 bases at V and 4 bases at J, with 10 bases in the middle. Looked up from germline, CDR1 is SQVTM and CDR2 is ANQGSEA. The CDR3 covers 12 residues. The CDR3 nucleotides read TGCAGCGTTGGTCGCAGGGCCACTGAAGCTTTCTTT. This codes for CSVGRRATEAFF. The entire variable domain, with the rest obtained from reference TRBV29-1 and TRBJ1-1, is as follows: SAVISQKPSRDICQRGTSLTIQCQVDSQVTMMFWYRQQPGQSLTLIATANQGSEATYESGFVIDKFPISRPNLTFSTLTVSNMSPEDSSIYLCSVGRRATEAFFGQGTRLTVV.

The chain combines TRBV14 with TRBJ1-2; TRBD1 matches 7 bases. The V segment lost 4 bases and the J segment 4 bases; nucleotides outside the gene matches: 6. CDR3 length: 14 amino acids. Germline CDR1 and CDR2: SGHDN and FVKESK. The CDR3 sequence is CASSPRQGGYGYTF. Written as DNA, the CDR3 is TGTGCCAGCAGCCCTCGACAGGGCGGCTATGGCTACACCTTC.

The chain has TRBV5-1 and TRBJ1-4; unclear D gene. CDR3 length equals 15 residues. The germline V gene encodes CDR1 SGHRS and CDR2 YFSETQ. V was cut by 1 base and J by 4 bases, with 11 bases left in between. CDR3 residues: CASSLRAAFNEKLFF. CDR3 in DNA: TGCGCCAGCAGCTTGAGGGCAGCATTTAATGAAAAACTGTTTTTT.

The rearrangement uses TRBV2 and TRBJ2-1; TRBD1 matches at 7 bases. V dropped 9 bases and J dropped 6; count of bases not matched to a gene: 11. The CDR3 has 14 amino acids. Germline V gives CDR1 SNHLY, CDR2 FYNNEI. In DNA, the CDR3 is TGTGCCAGTACAGGGGAAACTAGGGGCAATGAGCAGTTCTTC. It translates to CASTGETRGNEQFF.

V and J are TRBV5-6 and TRBJ2-5; either TRBD1 or TRBD2 may supply D (5 bases each). V was cut by 0 bases and J by 2 bases, with 14 bases left in between. Germline V gene sequence: CDR1 SGHDT, CDR2 YYEEEE. CDR3 length: 16 residues. The CDR3 protein is CASSLVVGESQETQYF. As DNA, the CDR3 is TGTGCCAGCAGCTTGGTAGTAGGGGAGTCTCAAGAGACCCAGTACTTC.

The chain recombines TRBV10-2 with TRBJ2-1; D is undetermined. The CDR3 sequence is 13 residues long. V dropped 0 bases and J dropped 9 bases, with 9 bases sitting between them. Germline V gene sequence: CDR1 WSHSY, CDR2 SAAADI. This chain's CDR3 is CASSESLKTEQFF. CDR3 DNA sequence: TGCGCCAGCAGTGAGTCGTTGAAGACTGAGCAGTTCTTC.

The chain carries TRBV5-8 and TRBJ2-1, with 8 positions matching TRBD1. CDR3 size: 17 residues. CDR1 is SGHTS and CDR2 is YDEGEE in the germline V gene. V was clipped by 1 base and J by 0 bases; unmatched bases: 6. CDR3 nucleotide sequence: TGTGCCAGCAGCTTGCCCGGGACAGGTAGCTCCTACAATGAGCAGTTCTTC. Its translation is CASSLPGTGSSYNEQFF.

The chain recombines TRBV13 with TRBJ1-2; D call uncertain. This CDR3 contains 16 residues. V lost 2 bases to trimming and J lost 0 bases, with 13 bases between them. Germline CDR1 is PRHDT and CDR2 is FYEKMQ (reference sequence). The CDR3: CASSLRSALANYGYTF. For the CDR3, the DNA is TGTGCCAGCAGCTTACGATCGGCACTAGCTAACTATGGCTACACCTTC.

The chain joins TRBV7-2 to TRBJ1-1, with D perhaps matching TRBD1 (6 bases). This CDR3 region has 12 residues. V was shortened by 6 bases and J by 4 bases, with 9 bases between the two germline ends. Germline CDR1 and CDR2: SGHTA and FQGNSA. The CDR3 loop is CASRDSPTEAFF. DNA of the CDR3: TGTGCCAGCAGGGACAGTCCCACTGAAGCTTTCTTT.

The chain carries TRBV2 and TRBJ2-5, with D tentatively TRBD2 (5 bases). Trimming took 5 bases from V and 1 from J, leaving 5 bases between them. CDR3 length equals 12 residues. Looked up from germline, CDR1 is SNHLY and CDR2 is FYNNEI. CDR3: CASSSGQETQYF. CDR3 sequence (DNA): TGTGCCAGCAGTAGCGGCCAAGAGACCCAGTACTTC.

V and J are TRBV9 and TRBJ2-3, with TRBD2 matching over 10 bases. Trimming at V came to 2 bases and at J to 7 bases, leaving 7 bases not matched to a gene. Per the germline V gene, CDR1 is SGDLS and CDR2 is YYNGEE. This CDR3 has 15 amino acids. This chain's CDR3 is CASSVLAGALHTQYF. Here the CDR3 DNA reads TGTGCCAGCAGCGTCCTAGCGGGAGCCCTCCATACGCAGTATTTT.

J is TRBJ2-6 and V is TRBV5-1; D not certain. CDR1 and CDR2 (germline): SGHRS, YFSETQ. V shed 2 bases and J shed 0 bases, with 9 bases lying between them. This CDR3 comprises 16 residues. In nucleotides, the CDR3 is TGCGCCAGCAGCTTAACAGCTACCTCTGGGGCCAACGTCCTGACTTTC. It codes for CASSLTATSGANVLTF.

This clone was seen a single time. V and J are TRBV7-6 and TRBJ1-4; no clear D gene. The CDR3 is made up of 15 amino acids. Germline CDR1 and CDR2: SGHVS and FNYEAQ. The V end lost 5 bases, the J end lost 5 bases, and 15 bases lay between the germline ends. The CDR3 sequence: CASSPQRHLNEKLFF. Here the CDR3 DNA reads TGTGCCAGCAGCCCGCAGAGACATCTGAATGAAAAACTGTTTTTT.

This sequence joins TRBV6-1 and TRBJ1-2, with a tentative D call TRBD1 (5 bases). The CDR3 has 12 amino acids. The germline V gene has CDR1 MNHNS and CDR2 SASEGT. V lost 5 bases, J lost 6 bases, and 10 bases lay in between. CDR3 nucleotide sequence: TGTGCCAGCAGTATCCAGGGTGATGGCTACACCTTC. Encoded protein: CASSIQGDGYTF.

V usage is TRBV6-5 and J usage is TRBJ2-7, with 10 bases aligning to TRBD2. Germline CDR1 MNHEY, CDR2 SVGAGI. The CDR3 runs to 15 residues. The ends lost 5 bases at V and 2 bases at J; junction bases unmatched: 6. The CDR3 protein is CASSRTGTSAYEQYF. The CDR3 DNA reads as TGTGCCAGCAGTAGAACCGGGACTAGCGCCTACGAGCAGTACTTC.

In DNA form, the CDR3 reads TGTGCCAGCAGCCAAGAACCGGGACAGATTTACGAGCAGTACTTC. Its protein product is CASSQEPGQIYEQYF. The chain has TRBV4-2 and TRBJ2-7; TRBD1 matches 7 bases. Germline loops: CDR1 LGHNA, CDR2 YNFKEQ. V trimming: 0 bases; J trimming: 4 bases; junction bases outside the gene matches: 6. The CDR3 contains 15 residues.

This chain uses TRBV13 with TRBJ2-7, with D possibly TRBD1 on 5 matching bases. Germline loops: CDR1 PRHDT, CDR2 FYEKMQ (reference sequence). Deletions cut 5 bases from V and 3 bases from J, with 20 bases between. There are 16 residues in the CDR3. DNA of the CDR3: TGTGCCAGCAGCCCTACCAAGACAGTAGTAATCTACGAGCAGTACTTC. As protein: CASSPTKTVVIYEQYF.